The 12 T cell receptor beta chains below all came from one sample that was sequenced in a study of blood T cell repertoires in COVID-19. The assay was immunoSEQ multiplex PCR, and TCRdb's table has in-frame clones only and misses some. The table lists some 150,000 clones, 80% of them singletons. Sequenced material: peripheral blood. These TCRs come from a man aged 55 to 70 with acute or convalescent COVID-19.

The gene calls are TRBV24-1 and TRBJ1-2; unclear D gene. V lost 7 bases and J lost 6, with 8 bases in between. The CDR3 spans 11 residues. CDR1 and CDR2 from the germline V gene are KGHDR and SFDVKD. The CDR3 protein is CATSSADGYTF. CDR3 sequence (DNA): TGTGCCACCAGCTCTGCGGATGGCTACACCTTC.

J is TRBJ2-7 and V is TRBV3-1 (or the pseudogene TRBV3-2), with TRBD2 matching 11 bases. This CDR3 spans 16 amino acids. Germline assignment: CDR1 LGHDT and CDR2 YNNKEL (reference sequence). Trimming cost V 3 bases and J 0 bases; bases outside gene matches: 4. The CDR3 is CASSHSGLAVSYEQYF. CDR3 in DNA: TGTGCCAGCAGCCATTCGGGACTAGCGGTCTCCTACGAGCAGTACTTC.

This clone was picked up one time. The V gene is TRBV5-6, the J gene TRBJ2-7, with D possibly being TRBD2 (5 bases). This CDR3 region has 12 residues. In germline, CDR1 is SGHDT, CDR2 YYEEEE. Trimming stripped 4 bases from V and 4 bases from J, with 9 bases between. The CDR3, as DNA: TGTGCCAGCAGCCCAAGAGGGTACGAGCAGTACTTC. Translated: CASSPRGYEQYF.

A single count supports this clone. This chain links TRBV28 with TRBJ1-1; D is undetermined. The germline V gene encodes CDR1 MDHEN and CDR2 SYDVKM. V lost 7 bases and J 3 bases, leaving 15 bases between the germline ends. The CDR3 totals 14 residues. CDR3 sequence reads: CASILRDSYTEAFF. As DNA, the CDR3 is TGTGCCAGCATCCTCCGGGATTCTTACACTGAAGCTTTCTTT.

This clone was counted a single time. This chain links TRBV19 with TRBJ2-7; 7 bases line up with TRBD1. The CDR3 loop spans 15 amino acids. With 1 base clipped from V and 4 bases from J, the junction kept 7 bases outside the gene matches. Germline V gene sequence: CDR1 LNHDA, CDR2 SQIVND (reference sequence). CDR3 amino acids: CASSIGDRPIYEQYF. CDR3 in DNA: TGTGCCAGTAGTATAGGGGACAGACCCATTTACGAGCAGTACTTC. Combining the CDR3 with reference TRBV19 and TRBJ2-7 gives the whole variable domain DGGITQSPKYLFRKEGQNVTLSCEQNLNHDAMYWYRQDPGQGLRLIYYSQIVNDFQKGDIAEGYSVSREKKESFPLTVTSAQKNPTAFYLCASSIGDRPIYEQYFGPGTRLTVT.

CDR3 region: CASSFGLPRAGGTDTQYF. DNA for the CDR3: TGTGCCAGCAGCTTCGGCCTCCCTCGAGCGGGGGGCACAGATACGCAGTATTTT. The chain joins TRBV7-6 to TRBJ2-3; 8 positions agree with TRBD2. Trimming at V came to 3 bases and at J to 1 base, leaving 12 bases not matched to a gene. CDR3 length equals 18 residues. Per the germline V gene, CDR1 is SGHVS and CDR2 is FNYEAQ.

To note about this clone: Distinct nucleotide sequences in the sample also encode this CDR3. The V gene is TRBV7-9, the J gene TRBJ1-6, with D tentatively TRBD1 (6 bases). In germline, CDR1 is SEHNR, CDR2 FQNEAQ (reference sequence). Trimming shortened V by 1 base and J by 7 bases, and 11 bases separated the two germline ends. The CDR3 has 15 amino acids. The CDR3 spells CASSLGGQGNSPLHF. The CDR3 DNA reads TGTGCCAGCAGCTTAGGCGGCCAGGGGAATTCACCCCTCCACTTT.

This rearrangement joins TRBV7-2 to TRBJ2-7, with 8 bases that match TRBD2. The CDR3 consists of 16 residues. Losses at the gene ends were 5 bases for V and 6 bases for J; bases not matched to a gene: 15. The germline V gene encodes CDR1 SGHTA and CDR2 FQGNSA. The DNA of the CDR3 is TGTGCCAGCAGCCCGGGGGGGGCAAGTCCCCCGGGCGAGCAGTACTTC. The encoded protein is CASSPGGASPPGEQYF.

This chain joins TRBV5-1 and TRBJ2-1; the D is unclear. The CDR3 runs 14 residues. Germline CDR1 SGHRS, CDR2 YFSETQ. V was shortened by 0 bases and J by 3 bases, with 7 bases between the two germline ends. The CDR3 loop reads CASSLVIGYNEQFF. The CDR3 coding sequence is TGCGCCAGCAGCTTGGTTATCGGCTACAATGAGCAGTTCTTC.

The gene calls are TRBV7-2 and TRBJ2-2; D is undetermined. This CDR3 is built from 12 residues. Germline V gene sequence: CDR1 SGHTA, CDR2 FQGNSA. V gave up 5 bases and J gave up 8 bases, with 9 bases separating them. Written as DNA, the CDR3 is TGTGCCAGCAGCCCCCGACTGGGGGAGCTGTTTTTT. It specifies CASSPRLGELFF.

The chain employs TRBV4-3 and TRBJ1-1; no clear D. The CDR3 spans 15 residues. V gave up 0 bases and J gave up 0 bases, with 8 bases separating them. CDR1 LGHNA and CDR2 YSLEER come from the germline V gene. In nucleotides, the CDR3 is TGCGCCAGCAGCCAAGATAGATCCCTGAACACTGAAGCTTTCTTT. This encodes CASSQDRSLNTEAFF.

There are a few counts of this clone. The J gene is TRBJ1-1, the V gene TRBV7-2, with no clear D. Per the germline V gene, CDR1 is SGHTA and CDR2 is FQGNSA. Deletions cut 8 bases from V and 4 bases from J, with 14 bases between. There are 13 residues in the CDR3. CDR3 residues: CASLLTRGTEAFF. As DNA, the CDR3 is TGTGCCAGCCTGCTTACACGGGGCACTGAAGCTTTCTTT.